This T cell receptor (beta chain) originates from a study of PD-L1 blockade in urothelial cancer. Study-wide context: There were a median of about 140,000 T cells in blood samples.

TCRdb's copy holds only in-frame clones and misses some; the assay was immunoSEQ multiplex PCR. The sample carries some 110,000 clones, 75% to 95% recorded once. V lost 8 bases and J 5 bases, leaving 19 bases between the germline ends. The germline V gene encodes CDR1 MDHEN and CDR2 SYDVKM. The CDR3 covers 15 residues. Time point indicated: peripheral blood 6 weeks after treatment start. The rearrangement links TRBV28 to TRBJ1-5; D is uncertain. This TCR was recovered from a man aged 55 to 69 with urothelial cancer. The source was PBMCs, collected around atezolizumab (anti-PD-L1) treatment. CDR3 DNA sequence: TGTGCCAGCGGTCAAGGAGGAGAATCCTATCAGCCCCAGCATTTT. Amino acids: CASGQGGESYQPQHF.